Listed below are T cell receptor beta chains from one sample, sequenced in a study of metastatic and nonmetastatic thyroid tumors. From the PCR reads, TCRdb re-called clones with MiXCR. The sample lists 53,000 or so clones, 20% to 25% seen once, with around 4% in the top ten. The sample was blood. The receptors come from a female donor with papillary thyroid cancer or a benign thyroid nodule (not recorded which). Some clones in this sample may be carry-over from other donors' samples. The CDR3 runs from the conserved cysteine through the conserved F or W.

j_gene: TRBJ2-2; v_gene: TRBV2; CDR3aa: CASSSGVSSGELFF
j_gene: TRBJ2-3; v_gene: TRBV9; CDR3aa: CASSVVELDTQYF
j_gene: TRBJ1-5; v_gene: TRBV6-1; CDR3aa: CASVLVTGSNQPQNF
j_gene: TRBJ1-1; v_gene: TRBV12-3/TRBV12-4; CDR3aa: CAKTLGRGQGIGQTEAFF
j_gene: TRBJ2-5; v_gene: TRBV4-1; CDR3aa: CASSQSTPYQETQYF
j_gene: TRBJ1-2; v_gene: TRBV28; CDR3aa: CASSLLRRFYGYTF
j_gene: TRBJ1-5; v_gene: TRBV7-3; CDR3aa: CASSLTTGGGQPHHF
j_gene: TRBJ2-3; v_gene: TRBV2; CDR3aa: CASTGTSGSTDTQYF
j_gene: TRBJ1-5; v_gene: TRBV24-1; CDR3aa: CATSAATGGDQPQHF
j_gene: TRBJ2-7; v_gene: TRBV28; CDR3aa: CASSSPGTGRYEQYF
j_gene: TRBJ1-5; v_gene: TRBV7-8; CDR3aa: CASSLTGQSNQPQHF
j_gene: TRBJ2-1; v_gene: TRBV28; CDR3aa: CASSSQRLAGTSEQFF